The 32 T cell receptor beta chains below all came from one sample that was sequenced in a study of OX40 agonist ivuxolimab in advanced cancers. The method was immunoSEQ multiplex PCR; TCRdb's version includes in-frame clones alone and lacks a portion of them. The sample has tens of thousands of clones, over 75% seen once. Sequenced material: CD4+ or CD8+ T cells sorted from blood, taken in a trial of the OX40 agonist ivuxolimab. Receptors were obtained from an adult with an advanced solid tumor such as melanoma, head and neck, liver or kidney cancer.

The chain links TRBV6-6 to TRBJ2-3; a weak D match, TRBD1 (6 bases). V lost 2 bases and J lost 0, with 12 bases in between. Per germline, CDR1 MNHNY and CDR2 SVGAGI (reference sequence). The CDR3 consists of 16 residues. CDR3 sequence: CASSYPGQSSTDTQYF. CDR3 coding DNA: TGTGCCAGCAGTTACCCCGGACAGTCTAGCACAGATACGCAGTATTTT.

This sequence joins TRBV15 and TRBJ2-1; 7 nucleotides line up with TRBD1. With 5 bases clipped from V and 6 bases from J, the junction kept 4 bases outside the gene matches. Per the germline V gene, CDR1 is LNHNV and CDR2 is YYDKDF (reference sequence). The CDR3 has 13 amino acids. The CDR3, as DNA: TGTGCCACCAGCGCACAGGGGTCCAATGAGCAGTTCTTC. Translation gives CATSAQGSNEQFF.

The chain is built from TRBV9 and TRBJ1-3; D is unclear. The CDR3 has 11 amino acids. CDR1 and CDR2 (germline): SGDLS, YYNGEE. Deletions cut 6 bases from V and 4 bases from J, with 5 bases between. CDR3 bases: TGTGCCAGCAAGGCGGGAAACACCATATATTTT. It translates to CASKAGNTIYF.

The rearrangement links TRBV7-3 to TRBJ2-2; the D is unclear. The CDR3 spans 14 residues. The V end was cut by 3 bases, the J end by 4 bases, with 9 bases between. The V gene's germline CDR1 is SGHTA and CDR2 FQGTGA. CDR3 residues: CASSFTSGTGELFF. CDR3 nucleotide sequence: TGTGCCAGCAGCTTTACCTCAGGCACCGGGGAGCTGTTTTTT.

The J gene is TRBJ2-1, the V gene TRBV28; D gene unclear. Germline lookup yields CDR1 MDHEN and CDR2 SYDVKM. The CDR3 totals 12 residues. Between the trimmed V and J ends, which lost 3 bases and 11 bases, there was a span of 11 bases. The CDR3 reads CASSFWLTQQFF. CDR3 DNA: TGTGCCAGCAGTTTTTGGCTCACGCAGCAGTTCTTC. Variable domain in full (rest from reference TRBV28 and TRBJ2-1): DVKVTQSSRYLVKRTGEKVFLECVQDMDHENMFWYRQDPGLGLRLIYFSYDVKMKEKGDIPEGYSVSREKKERFSLILESASTNQTSMYLCASSFWLTQQFFGPGTRLTVL.

V gene TRBV4-3 combines with J gene TRBJ1-6; TRBD1 is a possible D gene (6 bases). Trimming took off 2 bases at V and 0 bases at J, with 14 bases between the two ends. CDR3 length: 18 amino acids. Germline loops: CDR1 LGHNA, CDR2 YSLEER. The CDR3 sequence is CASSQFRGGRSYNSPLHF. In DNA form, the CDR3 reads TGCGCCAGCAGCCAATTCCGGGGGGGCCGCTCCTATAATTCACCCCTCCACTTT.

V usage is TRBV6-4 and J usage is TRBJ2-3; tentatively, D is TRBD2 (5 bases). CDR1 MRHNA and CDR2 SNTAGT come from the germline V gene. CDR3 size: 18 residues. V lost 6 bases to trimming and J lost 0 bases, with 22 bases between them. The CDR3 DNA reads as TGTGCCAGCAGCCCTAGGGATAGGGAGCCCACGAGCACAGATACGCAGTATTTT. Residues: CASSPRDREPTSTDTQYF.

V is TRBV30 and J is TRBJ1-5, with a tentative D call TRBD1 (5 bases). V gave up 0 bases and J gave up 3 bases, with 12 bases separating them. The CDR3 length is 15 residues. Germline CDR1 GTSNPN, CDR2 SVGIG (reference sequence). The CDR3 DNA reads TGTGCCTGGAGTGTAGGAGGCAGGGACAATCAGCCCCAGCATTTT. This gives the protein CAWSVGGRDNQPQHF.

The chain links TRBV29-1 to TRBJ2-1, with TRBD2 matching over 16 bases. CDR3 length: 18 amino acids. Trimming at V came to 4 bases and at J to 0 bases, leaving 6 bases not matched to a gene. CDR1 is SQVTM and CDR2 is ANQGSEA in the germline V gene. The CDR3 protein is CSVGGLAGGPVSYNEQFF. The DNA for the CDR3 is TGCAGCGTTGGGGGACTAGCGGGAGGGCCGGTCTCCTACAATGAGCAGTTCTTC.

This clone has only a few counts. V gene TRBV15 combines with J gene TRBJ1-4; no firm D call. Germline CDR1 and CDR2: LNHNV and YYDKDF (reference sequence). Trimming removed 1 base from V and 8 bases from J, with 11 bases in between. The CDR3 length is 14 residues. The CDR3 loop is CATSRVPESEKLFF. The CDR3 bases are TGTGCCACCAGCAGAGTCCCAGAAAGCGAAAAACTGTTTTTT.

The chain recombines TRBV7-2 with TRBJ2-3, with 8 bases identical to TRBD2. This CDR3 spans 13 amino acids. J was trimmed by 0 bases and V by 10 bases; bases with no gene match: 3. Germline V gene sequence: CDR1 SGHTA, CDR2 FQGNSA. The CDR3 nucleotides read TGTGCCACGGGGGGGGAGAGCACAGATACGCAGTATTTT. Translation: CATGGESTDTQYF.

This chain connects TRBV7-6 to TRBJ2-7; TRBD1 is a possible D gene (6 bases). V was pared by 8 bases and J by 3 bases, with 14 bases between. CDR3 length: 13 amino acids. Germline assignment: CDR1 SGHVS and CDR2 FNYEAQ. The CDR3 coding sequence is TGTGCCAGCGGGACGGACAGAGACTACGAGCAGTACTTC. Amino acid sequence: CASGTDRDYEQYF.

The CDR3 sequence: CASSIDPAQGGAFF. As DNA, the CDR3 is TGTGCCAGTAGTATAGACCCCGCACAGGGTGGAGCTTTCTTT. This chain uses TRBV19 with TRBJ1-1; D is perhaps TRBD1 (6 bases). Germline CDR1 LNHDA, CDR2 SQIVND (reference sequence). The CDR3 is 14 amino acids. V was pared by 0 bases and J by 10 bases, with 15 bases between.

V and J are TRBV15 and TRBJ2-3; TRBD2 matches at 15 bases. The CDR3 spans 17 residues. V dropped 2 bases and J dropped 7; count of bases not matched to a gene: 7. Germline values: CDR1 LNHNV, CDR2 YYDKDF (reference sequence). The CDR3 nucleotides read TGTGCCACCAGCAGACAACTAGGACTAGCGGGGGGGAATACGCAGTATTTT. This gives the protein CATSRQLGLAGGNTQYF.

This clone was observed a few times. This rearrangement joins TRBV30 to TRBJ1-5; D unclear. Germline loops: CDR1 GTSNPN, CDR2 SVGIG (reference sequence). The ends were cut back, 3 bases at V and 6 bases at J, with 12 bases in the middle. The CDR3 totals 13 residues. CDR3 in DNA: TGTGCCTGGAGCTCAACGGCTAGTCAGCCCCAGCATTTT. It codes for CAWSSTASQPQHF. The full variable domain, completed using reference TRBV30 and TRBJ1-5, is SQTIHQWPATLVQPVGSPLSLECTVEGTSNPNLYWYRQAAGRGLQLLFYSVGIGQISSEVPQNLSASRPQDRQFILSSKKLLLSDSGFYLCAWSSTASQPQHFGDGTRLSIL.

The chain is built from TRBV2 and TRBJ1-1, with D tentatively TRBD1 (6 bases). This CDR3 region has 12 residues. Trimming took 5 bases from V and 4 from J, leaving 8 bases between them. Germline V gene sequence: CDR1 SNHLY, CDR2 FYNNEI. The CDR3 is CASSTGFTEAFF. DNA for the CDR3: TGTGCCAGCAGTACAGGGTTCACTGAAGCTTTCTTT.

CDR3 bases: TGCGCCAGCAGCCTAGCCGGGACCGGGGCCCAGTACTTC. Translation gives CASSLAGTGAQYF. The chain links TRBV4-3 to TRBJ2-5, with D perhaps matching TRBD1 or TRBD2 (5 bases each). The germline CDR1 and CDR2 sequences are LGHNA and YSLEER. The CDR3 length is 13 residues. Trimming stripped 4 bases from V and 9 bases from J, with 15 bases between.

This clone came up a few times. This chain uses TRBV9 with TRBJ2-7, with D perhaps matching TRBD2 (5 bases). Per the germline V gene, CDR1 is SGDLS and CDR2 is YYNGEE. With 7 bases removed from V and 2 bases from J, the gap between germline ends came to 7 bases. The CDR3 consists of 11 residues. CDR3 residues: CASGSPYEQYF. DNA for the CDR3: TGTGCCAGCGGGAGTCCCTACGAGCAGTACTTC.

The rearrangement joins TRBV7-2 to TRBJ2-5; D may be TRBD1 or TRBD2 (5 bases each). This CDR3 spans 13 amino acids. The germline V gene encodes CDR1 SGHTA and CDR2 FQGNSA. Trimming cost V 3 bases and J 5 bases, with 10 bases left between them. The CDR3 sequence is CASSFSGTETQYF. The CDR3, as DNA: TGTGCCAGCAGCTTTTCAGGGACGGAGACCCAGTACTTC. Variable domain in full (rest from reference TRBV7-2 and TRBJ2-5): GAGVSQSPSNKVTEKGKDVELRCDPISGHTALYWYRQSLGQGLEFLIYFQGNSAPDKSGLPSDRFSAERTGGSVSTLTIQRTQQEDSAVYLCASSFSGTETQYFGPGTRLLVL.

About this clone itself: Additional DNA sequences in this sample encode the identical CDR3. The V gene is TRBV30, the J gene TRBJ1-1; the match to TRBD1 covers 7 bases. J lost 1 base, V lost 4 bases, and 0 bases had no gene match. CDR1 and CDR2 from the germline V gene are GTSNPN and SVGIG (reference sequence). CDR3 length: 12 residues. CDR3 sequence (DNA): TGTGCCTGGAACAGGGGGAACACTGAAGCTTTCTTT. This encodes CAWNRGNTEAFF.

The chain couples TRBV7-2 to TRBJ2-3; tentatively, D is TRBD2 (5 bases). CDR1 SGHTA and CDR2 FQGNSA come from the germline V gene. V was trimmed by 5 bases and J by 3 bases, leaving 12 bases between them. The CDR3 spans 14 residues. CDR3 in DNA: TGTGCCAGCAGCCACTTAGCGAGTACAGATACGCAGTATTTT. Translating it yields CASSHLASTDTQYF.

This clone was observed a handful of times. The chain uses TRBV19 and TRBJ2-7; D not certain. Germline CDR1 LNHDA, CDR2 SQIVND (reference sequence). V lost 3 bases to trimming and J lost 2 bases, with 11 bases between them. There are 14 residues in the CDR3. This CDR3 is CASSMGRQPYEQYF. Written as DNA, the CDR3 is TGTGCCAGTAGTATGGGCAGGCAGCCCTACGAGCAGTACTTC.

The gene calls are TRBV23-1 and TRBJ2-7; D tentatively fits TRBD1 or TRBD2 (5 bases each). TRBV23-1 is filed as an ORF, its function uncertain. V lost 4 bases to trimming and J lost 4 bases, with 14 bases between them. This CDR3 region has 14 residues. CDR3 residues: CASSRGTGWYEQYF. CDR3 bases: TGCGCCAGCAGTCGAGGGACGGGTTGGTACGAGCAGTACTTC.

The chain carries TRBV4-1 and TRBJ1-2, with D possibly matching TRBD1 (6 bases). The CDR3 totals 15 residues. Germline lookup yields CDR1 MGHRA and CDR2 YSYEKL. The V end lost 1 base, the J end lost 6 bases, and 15 bases lay between the germline ends. Written as DNA, the CDR3 is TGCGCCAGCAGCCAAGCAGGGGCACTTGGACATGGCTACACCTTC. It encodes CASSQAGALGHGYTF.

This clone has a single count. The chain uses TRBV7-2 and TRBJ2-3, with D perhaps matching TRBD2 (6 bases). Germline assignment: CDR1 SGHTA and CDR2 FQGNSA. The CDR3 length is 15 residues. Trimming removed 2 bases at V and 2 bases at J, with 11 bases between. Here the CDR3 reads CASSLQAGATDTQYF. CDR3 coding DNA: TGTGCCAGCAGCTTACAAGCGGGTGCCACAGATACGCAGTATTTT.

This CDR3 reads CASSLDGYGYTF. Written as DNA, the CDR3 is TGTGCCAGCAGCTTAGACGGGTATGGCTACACCTTC. The rearrangement joins TRBV7-2 to TRBJ1-2; D remains unclear. Germline V lookup: CDR1 SGHTA, CDR2 FQGNSA. CDR3 length: 12 residues. The V end was cut by 1 base, the J end by 5 bases, with 5 bases between.

In its sample, this clone was seen once. The V gene is TRBV7-6, the J gene TRBJ1-5; a possible D gene is TRBD1 (5 bases). This CDR3 has 14 residues. CDR1 is SGHVS, CDR2 FNYEAQ, per germline. V lost 5 bases to trimming and J lost 3 bases, with 11 bases between them. This chain's CDR3 is CASSREGNNQPQHF. DNA for the CDR3: TGTGCCAGCAGCCGGGAGGGGAACAATCAGCCCCAGCATTTT.

V is TRBV6-4 and J is TRBJ2-1, with D possibly TRBD2 on 5 matching bases. The length of the CDR3 is 14 residues. The V gene's germline CDR1 is MRHNA and CDR2 SNTAGT. V lost 7 bases and J 6 bases, leaving 16 bases between the germline ends. CDR3: CASTIDRTSNEQFF. In DNA form, the CDR3 reads TGTGCCAGCACGATCGACCGGACTTCCAATGAGCAGTTCTTC.

The rearrangement links TRBV19 to TRBJ2-1; TRBD2 matches at 9 bases. This CDR3 comprises 14 residues. Germline CDR1 is LNHDA and CDR2 is SQIVND (reference sequence). Germline trimming cut 8 bases from V and 5 bases from J; bases unmatched to any gene: 7. CDR3 residues: CASRVAGAHNEQFF. The CDR3 DNA is TGTGCCAGTCGGGTAGCGGGAGCCCACAATGAGCAGTTCTTC.

The rearrangement links TRBV28 to TRBJ1-2; the D is unclear. The CDR3 is 15 amino acids. The ends were cut back, 2 bases at V and 4 bases at J, with 14 bases in the middle. The germline V gene has CDR1 MDHEN and CDR2 SYDVKM. The chain's CDR3 is CASSLTFVGSYGYTF. The CDR3 DNA sequence: TGTGCCAGCAGTTTAACGTTTGTGGGATCCTATGGCTACACCTTC.

The V and J genes are TRBV7-3 and TRBJ2-7, with 8 nucleotides matching TRBD2. The V gene end was trimmed by 6 bases and the J gene end by 7 bases; junction bases not matched to a gene: 11. The CDR3 spans 14 residues. Germline CDR1 is SGHTA and CDR2 is FQGTGA. The chain's CDR3 is CASRLAGTSREQYF. Written as DNA, the CDR3 is TGTGCCAGCAGGTTAGCGGGGACCTCTCGGGAGCAGTACTTC.

The chain recombines TRBV5-6 with TRBJ1-4; 8 nucleotides agree with TRBD1. CDR1 and CDR2 from the germline V gene are SGHDT and YYEEEE. V shed 0 bases and J 8 bases; nucleotides not matched to a gene: 6. The CDR3 is made up of 15 amino acids. CDR3 DNA sequence: TGTGCCAGCAGCTTGGGTGCAGGGGGCGCGGAAAAACTGTTTTTT. It codes for CASSLGAGGAEKLFF.